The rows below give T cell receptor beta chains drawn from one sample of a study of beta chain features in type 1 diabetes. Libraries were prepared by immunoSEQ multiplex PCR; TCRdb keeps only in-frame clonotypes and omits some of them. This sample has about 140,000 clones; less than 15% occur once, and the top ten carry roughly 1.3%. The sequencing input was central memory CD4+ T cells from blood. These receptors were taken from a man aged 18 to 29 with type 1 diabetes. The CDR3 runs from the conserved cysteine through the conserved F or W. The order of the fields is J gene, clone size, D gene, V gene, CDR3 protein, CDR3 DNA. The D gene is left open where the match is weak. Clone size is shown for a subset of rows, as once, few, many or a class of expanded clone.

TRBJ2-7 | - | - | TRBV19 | CASSISSQGLYEQYF | TGTGCCAGTAGTATTTCATCGCAGGGTTTATACGAGCAGTACTTC
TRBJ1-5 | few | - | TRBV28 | CASSPPGYRTNQPQHF | TGTGCCAGCAGTCCCCCGGGTTACAGGACCAATCAGCCCCAGCATTTT
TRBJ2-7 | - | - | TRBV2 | CASSPSGPLSYEQYF | TGTGCCAGCAGTCCCTCAGGGCCACTATCCTACGAGCAGTACTTC
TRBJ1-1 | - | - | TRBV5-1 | CASSLFARDMNTEAFF | TGCGCCAGCAGCCTGTTCGCCCGGGACATGAACACTGAAGCTTTCTTT
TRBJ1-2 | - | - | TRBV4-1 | CASSQDFGRGENYGYTF | TGCGCCAGCAGCCAAGATTTCGGCCGGGGCGAAAACTATGGCTACACCTTC
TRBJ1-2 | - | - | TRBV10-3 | CAISESTANYGYTF | TGTGCCATCAGTGAGTCGACGGCTAACTATGGCTACACCTTC
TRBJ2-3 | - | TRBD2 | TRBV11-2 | CASSLTSGGGGDTQYF | TGTGCCAGCAGCTTGACTAGCGGCGGTGGGGGGGATACGCAGTATTTT
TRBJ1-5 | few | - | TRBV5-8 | CASSSEGFNQPQHF | TGTGCCAGCAGCTCCGAGGGGTTCAATCAGCCCCAGCATTTT
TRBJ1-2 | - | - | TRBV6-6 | CASSYPGDYGYTF | TGTGCCAGCAGTTATCCCGGAGACTATGGCTACACCTTC
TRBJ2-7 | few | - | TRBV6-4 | CASSRDYEQYF | TGTGCCAGCTCTAGGGACTACGAGCAGTACTTC
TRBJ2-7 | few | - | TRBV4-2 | CASSQDIQPAYEQYF | TGTGCCAGCAGCCAAGATATTCAACCGGCCTACGAGCAGTACTTC
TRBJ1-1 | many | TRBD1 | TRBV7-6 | CASSVQGDTEAFF | TGTGCCAGCAGCGTCCAGGGGGACACTGAAGCTTTCTTT
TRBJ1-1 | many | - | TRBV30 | CASARVGKNTEAFF | TGTGCCTCCGCTCGGGTAGGGAAGAACACTGAAGCTTTCTTT
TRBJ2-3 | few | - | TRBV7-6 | CASVGRGSTDTQYF | TGTGCCAGCGTGGGGCGAGGGAGCACAGATACGCAGTATTTT
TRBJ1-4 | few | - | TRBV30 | CAWSRGEKLFF | TGTGCCTGGAGTAGAGGGGAAAAACTGTTTTTT
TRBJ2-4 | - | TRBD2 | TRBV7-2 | CASNLDQTSGGLGIQYF | TGTGCCAGCAACTTAGATCAGACTAGCGGGGGGCTCGGTATTCAGTACTTC
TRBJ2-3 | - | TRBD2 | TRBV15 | CATSPGLAGFPDTQYF | TGTGCCACCAGCCCGGGACTAGCGGGGTTCCCAGATACGCAGTATTTT
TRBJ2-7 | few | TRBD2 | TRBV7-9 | CASSLALAGEQYF | TGTGCCAGCAGCTTAGCACTAGCGGGTGAGCAGTACTTC
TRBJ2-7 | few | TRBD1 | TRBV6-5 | CASSPPGTGDNEQYF | TGTGCCAGCAGTCCCCCGGGGACAGGGGACAACGAGCAGTACTTC
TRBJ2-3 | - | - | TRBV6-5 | CASSYEGRGFTDTQYF | TGTGCCAGCAGTTACGAGGGAAGGGGGTTCACAGATACGCAGTATTTT
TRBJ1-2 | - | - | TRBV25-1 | CASSEYPAPGSGYTF | TGTGCCAGCAGTGAATACCCCGCCCCAGGGTCTGGCTACACCTTC
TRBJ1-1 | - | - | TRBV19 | CASSISFAEAFF | TGTGCCAGTAGTATATCCTTTGCTGAAGCTTTCTTT
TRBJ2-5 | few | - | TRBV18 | CASSPAGGAETQYF | TGTGCCAGCTCCCCTGCTGGGGGGGCGGAGACCCAGTACTTC
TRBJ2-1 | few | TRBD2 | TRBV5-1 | CASSSGLAGALNEQFF | TGCGCCAGCAGCTCGGGACTAGCGGGGGCCCTAAATGAGCAGTTCTTC
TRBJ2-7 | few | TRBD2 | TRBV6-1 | CASSMRGTSEEQYF | TGTGCCAGCAGTATGCGGGGGACCTCTGAGGAGCAGTACTTC
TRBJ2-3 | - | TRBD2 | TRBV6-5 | CASSLAGDTDTQYF | TGTGCCAGCAGTCTAGCGGGGGACACAGATACGCAGTATTTT
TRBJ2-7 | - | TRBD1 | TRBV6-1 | CASSVTGGASNEQYF | TGTGCCAGCAGTGTTACAGGGGGCGCAAGTAACGAGCAGTACTTC
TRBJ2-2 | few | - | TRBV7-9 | CASSLAPSDTGELFF | TGTGCCAGCAGCTTAGCGCCCTCTGACACCGGGGAGCTGTTTTTT
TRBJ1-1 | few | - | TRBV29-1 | CSVQGLGTEAFF | TGCAGCGTCCAGGGGTTAGGTACTGAAGCTTTCTTT
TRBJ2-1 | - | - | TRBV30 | CAWSVVGNEQFF | TGTGCCTGGAGTGTTGTTGGCAATGAGCAGTTCTTC
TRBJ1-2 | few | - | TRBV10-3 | CAISEGADYGYTF | TGTGCCATCAGTGAAGGGGCAGACTATGGCTACACCTTC
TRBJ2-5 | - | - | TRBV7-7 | CASSLAGGETQYF | TGTGCTAGCAGCTTAGCTGGGGGAGAGACCCAGTACTTC
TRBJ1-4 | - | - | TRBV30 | CAWARTAGDEKLFF | TGTGCCTGGGCTCGGACGGCGGGGGATGAAAAACTGTTTTTT
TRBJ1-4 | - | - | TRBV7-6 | CASSDTSGAVNEKLFF | TGTGCCAGCAGCGACACAAGCGGGGCTGTAAATGAAAAACTGTTTTTT
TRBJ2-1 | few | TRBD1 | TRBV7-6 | CASSLRQGAEQFF | TGTGCCAGCAGCTTACGACAGGGGGCTGAGCAGTTCTTC
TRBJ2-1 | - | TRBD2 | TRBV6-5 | CASSYSGLAGSNEQFF | TGTGCCAGCAGTTACTCAGGGCTAGCGGGGAGCAATGAGCAGTTCTTC
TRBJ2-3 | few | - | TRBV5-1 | CASSWGPLSSTDTQYF | TGCGCCAGCAGCTGGGGGCCTTTATCTAGCACAGATACGCAGTATTTT
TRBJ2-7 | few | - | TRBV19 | CASSTSTYEQYF | TGTGCCAGTAGTACCTCAACCTACGAGCAGTACTTC
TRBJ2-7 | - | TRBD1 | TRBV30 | CAWSLSGTGGSGQYF | TGTGCCTGGAGTTTATCTGGGACAGGGGGGTCGGGGCAGTACTTC
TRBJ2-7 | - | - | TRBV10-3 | CAISGGQTDTYEQYF | TGTGCCATCAGCGGGGGGCAGACTGATACCTACGAGCAGTACTTC
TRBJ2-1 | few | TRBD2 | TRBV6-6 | CASSRLAGDNEQFF | TGTGCCAGCAGTAGACTAGCGGGGGACAATGAGCAGTTCTTC
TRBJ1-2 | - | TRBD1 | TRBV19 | CASTAGQAGYGYTF | TGTGCCAGTACCGCCGGACAGGCCGGCTATGGCTACACCTTC
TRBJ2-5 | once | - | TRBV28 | CASSSTGGLARETQYF | TGTGCCAGCAGTTCGACGGGGGGCCTCGCCCGGGAGACCCAGTACTTC
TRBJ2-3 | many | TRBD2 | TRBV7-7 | CASSPVAGSTDTQYF | TGTGCCAGCAGCCCAGTAGCGGGTAGCACAGATACGCAGTATTTT
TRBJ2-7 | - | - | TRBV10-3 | CAISESEGQSYEQYF | TGTGCCATCAGTGAGTCGGAGGGTCAATCCTACGAGCAGTACTTC
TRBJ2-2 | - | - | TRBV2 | CASRAESWNTGELFF | TGTGCCAGCAGAGCCGAATCGTGGAACACCGGGGAGCTGTTTTTT
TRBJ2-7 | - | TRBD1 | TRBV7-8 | CASSRELEGQASSF | TGTGCCAGCAGCCGCGAGCTAGAGGGACAGGCGAGTTCATTC
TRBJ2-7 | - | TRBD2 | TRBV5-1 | CASAPGGAYEQYF | TGCGCCAGTGCCCCGGGGGGGGCCTACGAGCAGTACTTC
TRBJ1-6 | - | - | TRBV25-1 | CASSAGGTVTPLHF | TGTGCCAGCAGTGCCGGGGGGACCGTGACACCCCTCCACTTT
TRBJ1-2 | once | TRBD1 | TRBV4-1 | CASSQVSGQVGGYTF | TGCGCCAGCAGCCAAGTTTCTGGACAGGTCGGAGGCTACACCTTC
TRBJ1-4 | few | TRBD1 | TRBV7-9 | CASSTGGKLFF | TGTGCCAGCAGCACAGGGGGAAAACTGTTTTTT
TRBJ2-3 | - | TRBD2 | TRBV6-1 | CASSATSARRDTQYF | TGTGCCAGCAGTGCGACTAGCGCTAGGCGGGATACGCAGTATTTT
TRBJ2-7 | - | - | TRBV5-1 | CASSLEGRVAYEQYF | TGCGCCAGCAGCTTGGAAGGCAGGGTGGCCTACGAGCAGTACTTC